This record covers a single T cell receptor (beta chain). The antigen is undetermined. TCRdb's table, derived via immunoSEQ multiplex PCR, lists solely in-frame clones and lacks some. The data contain around 300,000 clones, around 90% of them singletons. These data belong to a study of cytomegalovirus exposure and HLA in healthy donors. General study points: Per published reports, the classifier diagnosed cytomegalovirus status with high specificity and sensitivity. Most TCR sequences showed up rarely, but some public TCRs showed up in many donors. Listed as cytomegalovirus-associated were 170 or so TCR beta chains. The tendency of first-cohort TCR clusters to co-occur in the 110 or so validation repertoires emerged from a later analysis.

Looked up from germline, CDR1 is MNHNY and CDR2 is SVGAGI (reference sequence). The CDR3 spans 16 residues. With V trimmed by 5 bases and J by 5 bases, 10 bases remained unmatched. This sequence joins TRBV6-6 and TRBJ2-1; the match to TRBD1 covers 9 bases. The sample taken for sequencing was PBMCs. The source is a woman aged 30 to 39 in good health and CMV-seropositive. The CDR3 nucleotides read TGTGCCAGCAGTATGAGTCCCGGGACAGGGAACAATGAGCAGTTCTTC. It is translated as CASSMSPGTGNNEQFF.